The clone carrying this T cell receptor beta chain has just a few counts. Its antigen is undetermined. The sample belongs to a study of response to subunit inactivated influenza vaccine. In TCRdb, the RT-PCR reads were re-called with MiXCR into one record per CDR3 protein. The data hold some 600,000 distinct CDR3 sequences, with 11% to 15% observed a single time. General study points: New T cells are recruited in small numbers by each seasonal influenza vaccination, according to the authors' suggestion.

After removal of 5 bases from V and 4 bases from J, the junction contained 9 bases not matched to a gene. The CDR3 is 17 residues long. This clonotype was sampled from a man aged 50 to 59 who received an inactivated influenza vaccine. The chain links TRBV12-3 or TRBV12-4 to TRBJ2-2; TRBD2 matches at 11 bases. The input for sequencing was PBMCs from blood, taken roughly 2 weeks before vaccination. This chain's CDR3 is CASSPRGGTSGTGELFF. The DNA for the CDR3 is TGTGCCAGCAGTCCGCGGGGTGGGACTAGCGGCACCGGGGAGCTGTTTTTT.